This is a list of T cell receptor beta chains from one sample in a study of blood T cell repertoires in COVID-19. Profiling relied on immunoSEQ multiplex PCR, and the TCRdb table lists in-frame clones only, not all of them. The sample comprises about 240,000 clones, around 84% of which are singletons, and less than 3.5% rests with the top ten. The sequenced sample was peripheral blood. The receptors come from a woman between 18 and 29 years old with acute or convalescent COVID-19. The CDR3 runs from the conserved cysteine through the conserved F or W. The D gene is left open where the match is weak. Clone size is stated in some rows and not others, as once, few, many or a class when expanded.

D: -; V: TRBV7-2; size: -; J: TRBJ2-1; CDR3: CASSLGSLVYEQFF; DNA: TGTGCCAGCAGCTTAGGGTCCCTAGTCTATGAGCAGTTCTTC
D: TRBD1; V: TRBV19; size: -; J: TRBJ2-1; CDR3: CASSIDIGTGGDEQFF; DNA: TGTGCCAGTAGTATAGATATAGGGACAGGGGGCGATGAGCAGTTCTTC
D: TRBD1; V: TRBV4-3; size: -; J: TRBJ1-6; CDR3: CASSHPDRASPLHF; DNA: TGCGCCAGCAGCCACCCGGACAGGGCCTCACCCCTCCACTTT
D: TRBD2; V: TRBV25-1; size: -; J: TRBJ2-3; CDR3: CASSPTSGRGDTQYF; DNA: TGTGCCAGCAGTCCGACTAGCGGGAGGGGAGATACGCAGTATTTT
D: -; V: TRBV2; size: -; J: TRBJ2-3; CDR3: CASSDDREVTDTQYF; DNA: TGTGCCAGCAGTGATGACAGGGAGGTCACAGATACGCAGTATTTT
D: TRBD1; V: TRBV4-3; size: -; J: TRBJ1-1; CDR3: CASSQDGRGHRNTEAFF; DNA: TGCGCCAGCAGCCAAGATGGCAGGGGGCACAGGAACACTGAAGCTTTCTTT
D: TRBD2; V: TRBV11-2; size: once; J: TRBJ2-7; CDR3: CASSSGAGGYEQYF; DNA: TGTGCCAGCAGCAGCGGAGCGGGAGGGTACGAGCAGTACTTC
D: -; V: TRBV3-1/TRBV3-2; size: many; J: TRBJ1-2; CDR3: CASSQTPACNYGYTF; DNA: TGTGCCAGCAGCCAAACTCCTGCCTGCAACTATGGCTACACCTTC
D: -; V: TRBV28; size: -; J: TRBJ1-6; CDR3: CASSLGGSSYNSPLHF; DNA: TGTGCCAGCAGTTTAGGAGGGAGCTCCTATAATTCACCCCTCCACTTT
D: -; V: TRBV6-5; size: -; J: TRBJ2-1; CDR3: CASSDPPTGYYEQFF; DNA: TGTGCCAGCAGCGATCCCCCCACAGGGTATTACGAGCAGTTCTTC
D: -; V: TRBV30; size: -; J: TRBJ2-5; CDR3: CAWTGQETQYF; DNA: TGTGCCTGGACGGGCCAAGAGACCCAGTACTTC
D: -; V: TRBV3-1/TRBV3-2; size: -; J: TRBJ1-1; CDR3: CASSQEGASPSNTEAFF; DNA: TGTGCCAGCAGCCAAGAAGGGGCCTCCCCCTCGAACACTGAAGCTTTCTTT
D: -; V: TRBV12-2; size: few; J: TRBJ2-1; CDR3: CASRSTHPQEDNEQFF; DNA: TGTGCAAGTCGCTCGACACACCCCCAGGAGGACAATGAGCAGTTCTTC
D: TRBD1; V: TRBV6-5; size: -; J: TRBJ2-7; CDR3: CASSSGQSHEQYF; DNA: TGTGCCAGCAGTTCGGGACAGTCCCACGAGCAGTACTTC
D: -; V: TRBV4-3; size: once; J: TRBJ2-7; CDR3: CASSYNNDRSSYEQYF; DNA: TGCGCCAGCAGCTACAACAATGACAGGTCCTCCTACGAGCAGTACTTC
D: TRBD1; V: TRBV6-6; size: -; J: TRBJ1-2; CDR3: CASSPRDRGLAGYGYTF; DNA: TGTGCCAGCAGTCCCCGGGACAGGGGCTTAGCGGGGTATGGCTACACCTTC
D: TRBD1; V: TRBV30; size: -; J: TRBJ1-3; CDR3: CAWSQGALTSNTIYF; DNA: TGTGCCTGGAGCCAGGGGGCTTTGACGTCGAACACCATATATTTT
D: TRBD1; V: TRBV3-1/TRBV3-2; size: -; J: TRBJ1-3; CDR3: CASSPRQGGNTIYF; DNA: TGTGCCAGCAGCCCACGACAGGGAGGAAACACCATATATTTT
D: -; V: TRBV18; size: -; J: TRBJ2-1; CDR3: CASSPGVGVNGEQFF; DNA: TGTGCCAGCTCGCCAGGGGTCGGGGTGAACGGTGAGCAGTTCTTC
D: -; V: TRBV30; size: -; J: TRBJ2-5; CDR3: CAWSVTGLGWSETQYF; DNA: TGTGCCTGGAGTGTTACAGGGTTAGGTTGGTCAGAGACCCAGTACTTC
D: -; V: TRBV28; size: -; J: TRBJ2-6; CDR3: CASRQRASGANVLTF; DNA: TGTGCCAGCAGGCAGAGGGCGTCCGGGGCCAACGTCCTGACTTTC
D: -; V: TRBV7-2; size: -; J: TRBJ1-1; CDR3: CASSSTVLTEAFF; DNA: TGTGCCAGCAGCTCTACAGTCCTCACTGAAGCTTTCTTT
D: TRBD1; V: TRBV9; size: -; J: TRBJ1-1; CDR3: CASSGDRNTEAFF; DNA: TGTGCCAGCAGCGGGGACAGGAACACTGAAGCTTTCTTT
D: TRBD1; V: TRBV7-8; size: -; J: TRBJ2-5; CDR3: CASSPRTGTAEETQYF; DNA: TGTGCCAGCAGCCCCCGAACCGGGACAGCCGAAGAGACCCAGTACTTC
D: TRBD2; V: TRBV27; size: -; J: TRBJ2-1; CDR3: CASSLAGGVGPYNEQFF; DNA: TGTGCCAGCAGTTTAGCCGGGGGGGTGGGCCCCTACAATGAGCAGTTCTTC
D: -; V: TRBV12-3/TRBV12-4; size: -; J: TRBJ2-7; CDR3: CASSWGGLYEQYF; DNA: TGTGCCAGCAGTTGGGGTGGACTCTACGAGCAGTACTTC
D: TRBD1; V: TRBV4-1; size: once; J: TRBJ1-1; CDR3: CASSRPGTGETQTMNTEAFF; DNA: TGCGCCAGCAGCCGTCCCGGGACAGGGGAAACCCAGACCATGAACACTGAAGCTTTCTTT
D: -; V: TRBV5-1; size: -; J: TRBJ1-2; CDR3: CASSLAGGGRLYGYTF; DNA: TGCGCCAGCAGCTTGGCCGGTGGAGGCCGCCTCTATGGCTACACCTTC
D: -; V: TRBV18; size: -; J: TRBJ1-1; CDR3: CASSPNVDSNTEAFF; DNA: TGTGCCAGCTCACCAAATGTAGATTCGAACACTGAAGCTTTCTTT
D: TRBD2; V: TRBV6-2/TRBV6-3; size: -; J: TRBJ2-7; CDR3: CASSPGLAGFSYEQYF; DNA: TGTGCCAGCAGCCCGGGACTAGCGGGTTTCTCCTACGAGCAGTACTTC
D: -; V: TRBV7-2; size: -; J: TRBJ1-3; CDR3: CASSLPGEGNTIYF; DNA: TGTGCCAGCAGCTTGCCGGGAGAGGGAAACACCATATATTTT
D: TRBD2; V: TRBV6-5; size: -; J: TRBJ2-1; CDR3: CASTDSGRAHNEQFF; DNA: TGTGCCAGCACCGATAGCGGGAGGGCTCACAATGAGCAGTTCTTC
D: -; V: TRBV28; size: -; J: TRBJ1-6; CDR3: CASRMAGGDAYNSPLHF; DNA: TGTGCCAGCAGAATGGCGGGAGGCGACGCCTATAATTCACCCCTCCACTTT
D: -; V: TRBV3-1/TRBV3-2; size: -; J: TRBJ1-2; CDR3: CASSQGVQGLRGYTF; DNA: TGTGCCAGCAGCCAAGGTGTCCAGGGACTGCGTGGCTACACCTTC
D: -; V: TRBV27; size: -; J: TRBJ1-6; CDR3: CASSLYPGGSYNSPLHF; DNA: TGTGCCAGCAGTTTATATCCGGGTGGGTCCTATAATTCACCCCTCCACTTT
D: TRBD2; V: TRBV11-2; size: once; J: TRBJ2-5; CDR3: CASSLGLAGSRETQYF; DNA: TGTGCCAGCAGCTTGGGACTAGCGGGAAGTCGAGAGACCCAGTACTTC
D: -; V: TRBV2; size: -; J: TRBJ2-7; CDR3: CASSSRTEDYEQYF; DNA: TGTGCCAGCAGTTCTAGGACAGAGGACTACGAGCAGTACTTC
D: TRBD1; V: TRBV4-1; size: -; J: TRBJ2-1; CDR3: CASSQADTGGGWYNEQFF; DNA: TGCGCCAGCAGCCAAGCGGACACAGGGGGCGGTTGGTACAATGAGCAGTTCTTC
D: TRBD1; V: TRBV7-8; size: once; J: TRBJ1-1; CDR3: CASSFGTGDTEAFF; DNA: TGTGCCAGCAGCTTTGGGACAGGGGACACTGAAGCTTTCTTT
D: -; V: TRBV2; size: once; J: TRBJ2-3; CDR3: CASSVQGLSTDTQYF; DNA: TGTGCCAGCAGTGTACAGGGCCTCAGCACAGATACGCAGTATTTT